This T cell receptor beta chain stems from a study of blood T cell repertoires in COVID-19. Libraries were prepared by immunoSEQ multiplex PCR; TCRdb keeps only in-frame clonotypes and omits some of them. The profile covers 280,000 or so clones, with approximately 89% appearing a single time and 2.9% taken by the ten largest. The germline gives CDR1 LGHDT, CDR2 YNNKEL (reference sequence). There are 15 residues in the CDR3. V was clipped by 0 bases and J by 3 bases, with 12 bases between them. Sequencing was performed on PBMCs or T cells enriched from blood (not recorded which). The TCR comes from a woman in her forties or fifties who had been exposed to COVID-19. J is TRBJ2-7 and V is TRBV3-1 (or the pseudogene TRBV3-2), with D uncertain. The CDR3 region has the DNA TGTGCCAGCAGCCAAGAAATGGCCGGAGTCTACGAGCAGTACTTC. The encoded protein is CASSQEMAGVYEQYF.